This passage covers 13 T cell receptor beta chains from one sample sequenced in a study of T cell responses to AZD1222 COVID-19 vaccine. The protocol was immunoSEQ multiplex PCR, while the TCRdb copy is restricted to in-frame clones and leaves out a portion. The sample lists around 100,000 clones, roughly 88% seen once, with 20% in the top ten. The input for sequencing was peripheral blood, taken on day 0 of AZD1222 vaccination. These receptors all stem from an adult in good health.

The chain's CDR3 is CASSIQGDYNSPLHF. The CDR3 DNA sequence: TGTGCCAGCTCCATCCAGGGGGATTATAATTCACCCCTCCACTTT. V and J are TRBV6-5 and TRBJ1-6; TRBD1 matches at 7 bases. The CDR3 has 15 amino acids. Per germline, CDR1 MNHEY and CDR2 SVGAGI. Trimming cost V 8 bases and J 4 bases; bases outside gene matches: 8.

The chain uses TRBV20-1 and TRBJ1-6; no clear D gene. CDR3 size: 15 residues. Germline CDR1 and CDR2: DFQATT and SNEGSKA (reference sequence). The germline V and J ends were trimmed by 3 bases and 0 bases, with 9 bases remaining between them. The CDR3: CSASFESSYNSPLHF. The CDR3 region has the DNA TGCAGTGCTAGTTTTGAAAGCTCCTATAATTCACCCCTCCACTTT.

The CDR3 DNA reads as TGTGCCAGCAGTACTGGACTTAGTAAAGGCAATGAGCAGTTCTTC. This gives the protein CASSTGLSKGNEQFF. The chain recombines TRBV28 with TRBJ2-1, with D possibly being TRBD2 (5 bases). The CDR3 covers 15 residues. Trimming took off 5 bases at V and 6 bases at J, with 17 bases between the two ends. The germline V gene has CDR1 MDHEN and CDR2 SYDVKM.

This chain joins TRBV6-5 and TRBJ1-5; D gene unclear. This CDR3 is 15 amino acids long. Germline-derived CDR1 and CDR2 are MNHEY and SVGAGI. V was pared by 0 bases and J by 1 base, with 7 bases between. The CDR3 sequence is CASSYSGGSNQPQHF. CDR3 DNA: TGTGCCAGCAGTTACTCCGGCGGGAGCAATCAGCCCCAGCATTTT.

V usage is TRBV7-2 and J usage is TRBJ1-2; tentative D call: TRBD1 (5 bases). Germline lookup yields CDR1 SGHTA and CDR2 FQGNSA. CDR3 size: 13 residues. Trimming left V 5 bases short and J 6 bases short, with 13 bases between. Here the CDR3 DNA reads TGTGCCAGCAGCAAATCAGGGATCGATGGCTACACCTTC. This translates into CASSKSGIDGYTF.

J is TRBJ1-5 and V is TRBV2; TRBD1 is a possible D gene (5 bases). Trimming took off 2 bases at V and 5 bases at J, with 10 bases between the two ends. CDR1 is SNHLY and CDR2 is FYNNEI in the germline V gene. The CDR3 loop spans 14 amino acids. This chain's CDR3 is CASSELQDDQPQHF. CDR3 bases: TGTGCCAGCAGTGAATTACAGGACGATCAGCCCCAGCATTTT.

The chain recombines TRBV2 with TRBJ2-1, with 15 bases matching TRBD2. The CDR3 contains 15 residues. Germline values: CDR1 SNHLY, CDR2 FYNNEI. V was pared by 4 bases and J by 9 bases, with 4 bases of the junction left unmatched. The chain's CDR3 is CASSGTSGGAGEQFF. CDR3 nucleotide sequence: TGTGCCAGCAGTGGGACTAGCGGGGGGGCAGGTGAGCAGTTCTTC. Filled out from reference TRBV2 and TRBJ2-1, the complete variable domain reads EPEVTQTPSHQVTQMGQEVILRCVPISNHLYFYWYRQILGQKVEFLVSFYNNEISEKSEIFDDQFSVERPDGSNFTLKIRSTKLEDSAMYFCASSGTSGGAGEQFFGPGTRLTVL.

The V gene is TRBV7-8, the J gene TRBJ2-5; either TRBD1 or TRBD2 may supply D (5 bases each). The V gene lost 5 bases and the J gene lost 6 bases, with 10 bases spanning the gap. This CDR3 has 12 amino acids. From germline, CDR1 is SGHVS and CDR2 FQNEAQ. For the CDR3, the DNA is TGTGCCAGCAGCCCCGAGGGGAAGACCCAGTACTTC. Translated, it gives CASSPEGKTQYF. The full variable domain, with the rest looked up from reference TRBV7-8 and TRBJ2-5, is GAGVSQSPRYKVAKRGQDVALRCDPISGHVSLFWYQQALGQGPEFLTYFQNEAQLDKSGLPSDRFFAERPEGSVSTLKIQRTQQEDSAVYLCASSPEGKTQYFGPGTRLLVL.

This clone was seen only a few times. J is TRBJ2-6 and V is TRBV28; D might be TRBD2 (6 bases). Trimming removed 3 bases from V and 2 bases from J, with 14 bases in between. The CDR3 sequence is 17 residues long. CDR1 MDHEN and CDR2 SYDVKM come from the germline V gene. CDR3: CASSLLLGGAGANVLTF. CDR3 nucleotide sequence: TGTGCCAGCAGTTTGCTCCTCGGAGGGGCTGGGGCCAACGTCCTGACTTTC.

In this sample, this clone turned up once. V usage is TRBV18 and J usage is TRBJ1-6, with 7 bases that match TRBD1. The CDR3 has 16 residues. V was pared by 2 bases and J by 7 bases, with 8 bases of the junction left unmatched. Looked up from germline, CDR1 is KGHSH and CDR2 is LQKENI. The CDR3 region has the DNA TGTGCCAGCTCACCAAACCCCGGGACAGTAAATTCACCCCTCCACTTT. As protein: CASSPNPGTVNSPLHF.

J is TRBJ1-5 and V is TRBV19; the match to TRBD1 covers 9 bases. The CDR3 sequence is 14 residues long. Germline V gene data show CDR1 as LNHDA and CDR2 as SQIVND (reference sequence). V was pared by 6 bases and J by 7 bases, with 7 bases of the junction left unmatched. CDR3 nucleotides: TGTGCCAGTAGCACCGAGGGACAGGGCCAGCCCCAGCATTTT. Protein: CASSTEGQGQPQHF.

This clone was counted a single time. The chain is built from TRBV7-2 and TRBJ2-7; D gene unclear. V was pared by 0 bases and J by 3 bases, with 6 bases between. The germline V gene has CDR1 SGHTA and CDR2 FQGNSA. The CDR3 is 13 amino acids. The CDR3 reads CASSLARGYEQYF. The CDR3 DNA reads as TGTGCCAGCAGCTTAGCGCGTGGCTACGAGCAGTACTTC.

A remark on this clone: Other nucleotide sequences in the sample specify the same CDR3. V gene TRBV6-2 or TRBV6-3 combines with J gene TRBJ1-5; D not certain. CDR3 length: 14 amino acids. CDR1 and CDR2 from the germline V gene are MNHEY and SVGEGT. V dropped 4 bases and J dropped 0 bases, with 7 bases sitting between them. The DNA of the CDR3 is TGTGCCAGCAGTTTTCAAAATAGCAATCAGCCCCAGCATTTT. It specifies CASSFQNSNQPQHF.